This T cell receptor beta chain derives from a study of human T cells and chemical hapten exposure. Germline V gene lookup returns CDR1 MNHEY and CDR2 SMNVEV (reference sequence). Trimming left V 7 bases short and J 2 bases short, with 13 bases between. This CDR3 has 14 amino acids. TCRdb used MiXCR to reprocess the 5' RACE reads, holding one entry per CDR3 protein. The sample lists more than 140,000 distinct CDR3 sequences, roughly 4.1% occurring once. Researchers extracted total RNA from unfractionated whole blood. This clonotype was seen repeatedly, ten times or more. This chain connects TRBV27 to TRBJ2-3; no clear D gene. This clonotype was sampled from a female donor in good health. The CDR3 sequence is CASKMRPATDTQYF. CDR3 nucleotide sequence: TGTGCCAGCAAGATGAGACCGGCCACAGATACGCAGTATTTT.